A selection of T cell receptor beta chains follows, all from one sample in a study of blood T cell repertoires in COVID-19. Only in-frame clones appear in the TCRdb table, and some are missing; sequencing was by immunoSEQ multiplex PCR. Of 210,000 or so clones in the sample, roughly 80% are singletons; the top ten hold around 20%. The specimen sequenced was peripheral blood. Receptor source: a human donor in a cohort sampled during active COVID-19. Each CDR3 is given with its conserved first and last residue. A D gene is named only where the DNA matches it firmly. Clone size is shown for a subset of rows, as once, few, many or a class of expanded clone.

TRBJ2-2	-	TRBV18	-	CASTRTANTGELFF	TGTGCCAGCACCCGGACAGCGAACACCGGGGAGCTGTTTTTT
TRBJ2-5	TRBD2	TRBV5-5	-	CASSLDGTRETQYF	TGTGCCAGCAGCTTGGATGGGACTAGGGAGACCCAGTACTTC
TRBJ1-4	TRBD1	TRBV5-1	few	CASSQNRGTNEKLFF	TGCGCCAGCAGTCAAAACAGGGGTACTAATGAAAAACTGTTTTTT
TRBJ1-4	-	TRBV20-1	once	CSASGDEKLFF	TGCAGTGCTTCGGGGGACGAAAAACTGTTTTTT
TRBJ2-2	TRBD2	TRBV6-4	few	CASSQLAGATGELFF	TGTGCCAGCAGTCAGCTAGCGGGCGCCACCGGGGAGCTGTTTTTT
TRBJ2-2	-	TRBV5-4	-	CASSFPRGDTGELFF	TGTGCCAGCAGCTTCCCCAGGGGAGACACCGGGGAGCTGTTTTTT
TRBJ1-6	TRBD1	TRBV18	-	CASNRQGGDSPLHF	TGTGCCAGTAATCGACAGGGTGGGGATTCACCCCTCCACTTT
TRBJ1-1	TRBD1	TRBV3-1/TRBV3-2	-	CASSLDRDSSKTEAFF	TGTGCCAGCAGCCTAGATCGGGACAGCTCTAAAACTGAAGCTTTCTTT
TRBJ2-1	-	TRBV6-2/TRBV6-3	-	CASSYRGSLFF	TGTGCCAGCAGTTATCGGGGTTCTCTGTTCTTC
TRBJ2-1	-	TRBV20-1	-	CSAAPGNQQFF	TGCAGTGCCGCACCTGGCAATCAGCAGTTCTTC
TRBJ2-3	-	TRBV5-1	-	CASSFQFTDTQYF	TGCGCCAGCAGCTTCCAGTTCACAGATACGCAGTATTTT
TRBJ2-7	TRBD1	TRBV15	-	CATSRGPGTADSYEQYF	TGTGCCACCAGCAGAGGTCCCGGGACAGCCGATTCCTACGAGCAGTACTTC
TRBJ1-1	-	TRBV11-2	-	CASSFQGNTEAFF	TGTGCCAGCAGCTTTCAGGGGAACACTGAAGCTTTCTTT
TRBJ2-2	-	TRBV27	-	CASSLSGRPNTGELFF	TGTGCCAGCAGTTTATCCGGGAGACCTAACACCGGGGAGCTGTTTTTT
TRBJ2-5	TRBD2	TRBV19	-	CASSMRGGRETQYF	TGTGCCAGTAGTATGCGGGGGGGCCGGGAGACCCAGTACTTC
TRBJ2-7	-	TRBV5-8	-	CASSLGGGGYEQYF	TGTGCCAGCAGCCTTGGGGGCGGGGGCTACGAGCAGTACTTC
TRBJ1-2	-	TRBV2	-	CASRVGRGYGYTF	TGTGCCAGCAGAGTAGGACGGGGCTATGGCTACACCTTC
TRBJ1-1	-	TRBV27	-	CASHRTPRTEAFF	TGTGCCAGCCACAGGACCCCGCGTACCGAAGCTTTCTTT
TRBJ2-7	-	TRBV7-2	-	CASSLETRSSYEQYF	TGTGCCAGCAGCTTAGAGACTCGGAGCTCCTACGAGCAGTACTTC
TRBJ2-5	TRBD1	TRBV6-6	-	CATAEDRGETQYF	TGTGCCACTGCCGAGGACAGGGGGGAGACCCAGTACTTC
TRBJ1-2	TRBD1	TRBV6-6	-	CAGGTDYGYTF	TGTGCCGGGGGGACAGACTATGGCTACACCTTC
TRBJ1-3	TRBD1	TRBV5-1	-	CASSSGGGSGNTIYF	TGCGCCAGCAGCTCAGGGGGAGGCTCTGGAAACACCATATATTTT
TRBJ2-7	TRBD2	TRBV2	-	CASSEGLAVAYEQYF	TGTGCCAGCAGTGAGGGACTAGCGGTTGCCTACGAGCAGTACTTC
TRBJ2-2	-	TRBV6-1	-	CASSVFQASNTGELFF	TGTGCCAGCAGTGTGTTCCAGGCCTCGAACACCGGGGAGCTGTTTTTT
TRBJ1-1	TRBD1	TRBV5-1	once	CASSPTGQPWAGEAFF	TGCGCCAGCAGCCCGACGGGACAGCCCTGGGCGGGTGAAGCTTTCTTT
TRBJ1-6	TRBD1	TRBV5-1	few	CASSAAGQGWSPLHF	TGCGCCAGCAGCGCTGCAGGACAGGGGTGGTCACCCCTCCACTTT
TRBJ2-1	-	TRBV18	-	CASSPTRAPGDEQFF	TGTGCCAGCTCCCCAACTAGGGCCCCGGGGGATGAGCAGTTCTTC
TRBJ2-5	TRBD2	TRBV30	-	CAWSRTSVGETQYF	TGTGCCTGGAGTCGGACTAGCGTAGGCGAGACCCAGTACTTC
TRBJ2-5	-	TRBV6-6	-	CASSLPEPGQETQYF	TGTGCCAGCAGTTTGCCGGAGCCGGGGCAAGAGACCCAGTACTTC
TRBJ2-5	TRBD1	TRBV28	-	CASSFPTGGAETQYF	TGTGCCAGCAGTTTCCCGACAGGGGGCGCAGAGACCCAGTACTTC
TRBJ2-7	TRBD1	TRBV7-6	-	CASSLGGQGAYEQYF	TGTGCCAGCAGCTTAGGTGGACAGGGGGCCTACGAGCAGTACTTC
TRBJ1-2	-	TRBV19	-	CASLRGRNYGYTF	TGTGCCAGTCTCAGGGGCAGGAACTATGGCTACACCTTC
TRBJ1-1	-	TRBV29-1	-	CSVESGPKAFF	TGCAGCGTTGAAAGCGGGCCTAAAGCTTTCTTT
TRBJ2-7	TRBD1	TRBV6-5	-	CASSTTGGISYEQYF	TGTGCCAGCAGTACGACAGGGGGGATATCCTACGAGCAGTACTTC
TRBJ2-6	-	TRBV5-1	-	CASSLQGTTGANVLTF	TGCGCCAGCAGCTTGCAGGGGACAACTGGGGCCAACGTCCTGACTTTC
TRBJ1-6	-	TRBV3-1/TRBV3-2	-	CASSFSGDSPLHF	TGTGCCAGCAGCTTTTCAGGTGATTCACCCCTCCACTTT
TRBJ1-6	-	TRBV5-1	-	CASSHGQNNSPLHF	TGCGCCAGCAGCCATGGACAGAATAATTCACCCCTCCACTTT
TRBJ2-5	-	TRBV11-2	-	CASSRSLRETQYF	TGTGCCAGCAGCCGTAGCTTGCGGGAGACCCAGTACTTC
TRBJ2-3	-	TRBV7-9	few	CASSSGTTPSDTQYF	TGTGCCAGCAGCTCCGGGACAACTCCGTCAGATACGCAGTATTTT
TRBJ2-1	-	TRBV7-6	-	CASSQTGYSYNEQFF	TGTGCCAGCAGCCAAACGGGGTACTCCTACAATGAGCAGTTCTTC
TRBJ2-7	TRBD2	TRBV29-1	few	CSTKRGPQNEQYF	TGCAGCACAAAGCGGGGGCCTCAGAACGAGCAGTACTTC
TRBJ2-3	TRBD2	TRBV10-3	-	CAISDGGAGGGTQYF	TGTGCCATCAGTGACGGAGGGGCTGGGGGGGGAACGCAGTATTTT
TRBJ1-2	-	TRBV5-5	-	CASSLGLKNYGYTF	TGTGCCAGCAGCCTCGGACTGAAAAACTATGGCTACACCTTC
TRBJ1-5	TRBD1	TRBV4-1	few	CASRRTGDSGQPQHF	TGCGCCAGCAGGCGGACAGGGGATTCGGGTCAGCCCCAGCATTTT
TRBJ1-2	TRBD1	TRBV27	few	CASSRDRNYGYTF	TGTGCCAGCAGTCGGGACAGAAACTATGGCTACACCTTC
TRBJ2-2	-	TRBV6-5	-	CASGSGTPNTGELFF	TGTGCCAGCGGATCCGGGACTCCTAACACCGGGGAGCTGTTTTTT
TRBJ1-1	-	TRBV28	-	CASRPGGLNMNTEAFF	TGTGCCAGCAGACCGGGGGGCCTTAACATGAACACTGAAGCTTTCTTT
TRBJ1-1	-	TRBV14	-	CASSQFGSGVTEAFF	TGTGCCAGCAGCCAGTTTGGCTCGGGGGTCACTGAAGCTTTCTTT
TRBJ1-6	-	TRBV6-4	-	CASSRQQRNSPLHF	TGTGCCAGCAGTCGACAGCAGCGAAATTCACCCCTCCACTTT
TRBJ2-2	TRBD2	TRBV20-1	-	CSASLAGDHTGELFF	TGCAGTGCTAGTCTAGCGGGGGACCACACCGGGGAGCTGTTTTTT
TRBJ2-2	-	TRBV18	-	CASSNFSENTGELFF	TGTGCCAGCTCTAACTTTAGCGAGAACACCGGGGAGCTGTTTTTT
TRBJ1-1	-	TRBV5-1	-	CASSLALRGSGTEAFF	TGCGCCAGCAGCTTGGCTTTAAGGGGATCCGGCACTGAAGCTTTCTTT
TRBJ2-4	-	TRBV9	-	CASSVQKAGSKRNIQYF	TGTGCCAGCAGCGTACAAAAAGCTGGCAGTAAGAGGAACATTCAGTACTTC